Listed here is a single T cell receptor (beta chain). This CDR3 region has 13 residues. V was cut by 0 bases and J by 5 bases, with 8 bases left in between. The germline V gene encodes CDR1 SGHRS and CDR2 YFSETQ. Assay: immunoSEQ multiplex PCR; the TCRdb copy retains only in-frame clones and omits some. The sample holds around 220,000 clones; more than 85% are singletons and the top ten take about 1.9%. The sample belongs to a study of blood T cell repertoires in COVID-19. Study summary: The United States, Italy and Spain were the sources of the acute and convalescent COVID-19 samples. The cDNA or gDNA used as material had been derived from T cells, B-cell-depleted T cells, or PBMCs.

The receptor was derived from a man in his forties with active or convalescent COVID-19. Sequences were obtained from peripheral blood. The chain combines TRBV5-1 with TRBJ1-1; D is possibly TRBD1 (5 bases). CDR3 loop: CASSLAGKTEAFF. Here the CDR3 DNA reads TGCGCCAGCAGCTTGGCAGGGAAGACTGAAGCTTTCTTT.